This record concerns one T cell receptor beta chain sequence. Its recognized antigen is unknown. No quality values exist for individual bases; no much larger clone is one base distant. The immunoSEQ Assay, a bias-controlled multiplex PCR, was used to amplify TCRbeta CDR3 regions from genomic DNA. The original methods were these. The number of nucleated cells in each sample was estimated from the amplification of reference gene primers within the assay. Sequence reads were collapsed and filtered to measure the absolute abundance of every unique TCRbeta CDR3 rearrangement. For each sample, productive Simpson clonality was calculated as the square root of Simpson's diversity index across productive rearrangements. The table comes from immuneACCESS by way of TCRdb, which keeps in-frame sequences with V and J called. Part of the clones is missing from these tables; in studies checked, under half for an unresolved V gene and the rest for unknown reasons. Clone size and V and J calls were adopted from that table, with D and trimming inferred from the DNA. The sample table shows 180,000 or so clones, and 90% are seen once. Around 0.63% of the sample rests with the top ten.

The collaborating institutions used their own protocols to collect whole blood in K2EDTA tubes. For TCRbeta analysis, collaborators shipped samples as frozen whole blood, isolated PBMCs, or DNA extracted from either of those sample types. The record originates from a study of blood T cell repertoires in COVID-19 (dated by TCRdb to 2019 to 2021). Notes on the research overall: The collaborator samples originated in the United States, Italy and Spain and spanned the acute and convalescent phases of COVID-19. Nearly every sample came with metadata listing a de-identified subject ID, COVID-19 status, age in years and sex. Where HLA class I and class II types were available, the types were taken from metadata supplied by the sample provider, not from assay-based typing. Deeply sampled blood TCRbeta repertoires from subjects exposed to, actively infected with, or recovered from COVID-19 were included in the dataset. The repertoires were released in a freely available public database intended as a resource for research on the immune response to SARS-CoV-2. Samples were obtained from the ongoing ImmuneRACE study (first 160 participants) and from some 1,200 subjects provided by 6 global collaborators. The material from the prospective study consisted of cDNA or gDNA derived from T cells, B-cell-depleted T cells, or PBMCs. Broad study findings and their caveats: The amount of clinical and demographic metadata varied by source and participant and was provided uncurated.

The clonotype was recovered from a man aged 50 or older with acute or convalescent COVID-19. Sample: peripheral blood.

The CDR3 region has the sequence CASSPWGQGTDTQYF. The bases are TGTGCCAGCAGTCCATGGGGGCAGGGCACAGATACGCAGTATTTT. The sequence links TRBV28 to TRBJ2-3, and the D gene may be TRBD1, 6 bases matching. Its CDR3 holds 15 amino acids, cysteine through phenylalanine. The only DNA kept is the CDR3, 45 bases in frame from the first base. The V and J ends are trimmed by 5 bases and 1 base, leaving 13 bases between them. CDR1 and CDR2, looked up from the germline V gene, are MDHEN and SYDVKM.